One sample yielded the 22 T cell receptor beta chains listed below, sequenced in a study of response to subunit inactivated influenza vaccine. TCRdb reprocessed the RT-PCR reads via MiXCR and lists one record per CDR3 protein. The sample shows hundreds of thousands of distinct CDR3 sequences, about 7.6% of them seen only once. Sequenced material: PBMCs from blood, taken around 25 months after vaccination. These receptor sequences come from a man aged 45 to 75 who received an inactivated influenza vaccine.

Only a few counts were recorded for this clonotype. The chain carries TRBV29-1 and TRBJ2-3; tentative D call: TRBD2 (5 bases). CDR1 and CDR2 (germline): SQVTM, ANQGSEA. The V and J ends lost 6 bases and 0 bases respectively, with 16 bases between them. The CDR3 sequence is 15 residues long. The chain's CDR3 is CSVGGASSSTDTQYF. CDR3 in DNA: TGCAGCGTCGGTGGAGCTAGCAGTAGCACAGATACGCAGTATTTT.

This clonotype was seen only a few times. The CDR3 is CSVPGLAQRYF. DNA of the CDR3: TGCAGTGTTCCAGGACTAGCGCAGCGGTATTTT. The chain has TRBV20-1 and TRBJ2-3; 9 nucleotides line up with TRBD2. The germline V gene has CDR1 DFQATT and CDR2 SNEGSKA (reference sequence). The junction had 10 bases not matched to a gene; V was cut back by 7 bases and J by 14 bases. CDR3 size: 11 residues.

This clonotype occurred a few times. This chain links TRBV15 with TRBJ2-2, with D possibly called TRBD1 or TRBD2 (5 bases each). CDR1 and CDR2 from the germline V gene are LNHNV and YYDKDF (reference sequence). The V gene lost 5 bases and the J gene lost 7 bases, with 11 bases spanning the gap. The CDR3 loop spans 13 amino acids. The CDR3 reads CATSVLGVGELFF. CDR3 DNA sequence: TGTGCCACCAGCGTACTAGGGGTCGGGGAGCTGTTTTTT.

This chain connects TRBV3-1 to TRBJ2-3; the D gene is possibly TRBD2 (6 bases). This CDR3 region has 15 residues. Trimming removed 6 bases from V and 4 bases from J, with 17 bases in between. Germline CDR1 LGHDT, CDR2 YNNKEL (reference sequence). CDR3 nucleotide sequence: TGTGCCAGCAGTCGACGGAGGGGAGGAGCAGATACGCAGTATTTT. This codes for CASSRRRGGADTQYF.

This clonotype was detected ten times or more. The chain recombines TRBV4-1 with TRBJ1-2, with 11 bases fitting TRBD1. V lost 3 bases and J lost 10; bases outside the gene matches: 10. Germline lookup yields CDR1 MGHRA and CDR2 YSYEKL. The CDR3 contains 15 residues. The CDR3: CASSQTDRGRGAYTF. The DNA for the CDR3 is TGCGCCAGCAGCCAGACGGACAGGGGGCGCGGGGCCTACACCTTC.

The V and J genes are TRBV20-1 and TRBJ2-1, with D possibly being TRBD2 (7 bases). The CDR3 runs 16 residues. Germline V gives CDR1 DFQATT, CDR2 SNEGSKA (reference sequence). Trimming left V 0 bases short and J 10 bases short, with 22 bases between. CDR3 nucleotides: TGCAGTGCTAGAGATTCGGGCGGGGGCCCCTTAGGAGAGCAGTTCTTC. The encoded protein is CSARDSGGGPLGEQFF.

This clonotype has only a few counts. This sequence joins TRBV30 and TRBJ1-2, with a tentative D call TRBD1 (5 bases). V lost 0 bases and J 4 bases, leaving 15 bases between the germline ends. The V gene's germline CDR1 is GTSNPN and CDR2 SVGIG (reference sequence). The CDR3 sequence is 15 residues long. The CDR3 reads CAWSVLDKGPYGYTF. CDR3 in DNA: TGTGCCTGGAGTGTTCTGGACAAAGGACCCTATGGCTACACCTTC.

This clonotype was counted between two and nine times. The chain employs TRBV21-1 and TRBJ1-2. TRBV21-1 is shown as a pseudogene. This CDR3 contains 15 residues. This chain's CDR3 is CASSKRRTFNYGYTF. CDR3 bases: TGTGCCAGCAGCAAAAGGCGGACTTTTAACTATGGCTACACCTTC.

The chain combines TRBV27 with TRBJ1-5, with TRBD1 matching 7 bases. Trimming removed 5 bases from V and 6 bases from J; junction bases left unmatched: 10. Per the germline V gene, CDR1 is MNHEY and CDR2 is SMNVEV (reference sequence). The CDR3 sequence is 15 residues long. The CDR3 region has the DNA TGTGCCAGCAGTGCATTGACAGGGAGTATTCAGCCCCAGCATTTT. The encoded protein is CASSALTGSIQPQHF.

This clonotype has just a few counts. The chain has TRBV24-1 and TRBJ2-1; TRBD2 agrees at 7 bases. The germline V gene encodes CDR1 KGHDR and CDR2 SFDVKD. The V and J ends lost 1 base and 3 bases, in that order; junction bases with no gene match: 8. There are 17 residues in the CDR3. The CDR3 protein is CATSDFSPGGFYNEQFF. CDR3 DNA: TGTGCCACCAGTGATTTTTCACCGGGAGGATTCTACAATGAGCAGTTCTTC.

A remark on this clonotype: A read error may be the cause here, since a much bigger clone is one base away. CDR3 nucleotides: TGTGCCAGCAGCTTAGGGCGGAACACAGATACGCAGTATTTT. Encoded protein: CASSLGRNTDTQYF. The chain carries TRBV11-1 and TRBJ2-3; D gene uncertain. This CDR3 contains 14 residues. Looked up from germline, CDR1 is SGHAT and CDR2 is FQDESV (reference sequence). The germline V and J ends were trimmed by 1 base and 2 bases, with 7 bases remaining between them.

There are a few counts of this clonotype. This chain connects TRBV9 to TRBJ2-3; TRBD2 agrees at 10 bases. The V and J ends lost 3 bases and 1 base, in that order; junction bases with no gene match: 2. The germline V gene has CDR1 SGDLS and CDR2 YYNGEE. The CDR3 contains 15 residues. DNA for the CDR3: TGTGCCAGCAGCGATAGCGGGGGGCGCACAGATACGCAGTATTTT. Its translation is CASSDSGGRTDTQYF.

This clonotype was seen a handful of times. The rearrangement joins TRBV20-1 to TRBJ2-7; 9 bases line up with TRBD2. There are 15 residues in the CDR3. Germline values: CDR1 DFQATT, CDR2 SNEGSKA (reference sequence). V shed 1 base and J 4 bases; nucleotides not matched to a gene: 8. CDR3 sequence: CSARVPLAGPYEQYF. In DNA, the CDR3 is TGCAGTGCTAGAGTTCCACTAGCGGGTCCTTACGAGCAGTACTTC.

This clonotype was counted between two and nine times. The rearrangement links TRBV20-1 to TRBJ2-5; unclear D gene. The CDR3 sequence is 14 residues long. CDR1 and CDR2 from the germline V gene are DFQATT and SNEGSKA (reference sequence). V lost 5 bases and J lost 1, with 14 bases in between. CDR3 region: CSADTRLIQETQYF. In DNA, the CDR3 is TGCAGTGCTGACACCCGACTCATCCAAGAGACCCAGTACTTC.

This clonotype was observed a few times. The rearrangement links TRBV9 to TRBJ2-1; 9 bases align to TRBD2. Germline V gene data show CDR1 as SGDLS and CDR2 as YYNGEE. The CDR3 loop spans 15 amino acids. J gave up 9 bases and V 0 bases, and 7 bases lay outside the gene matches. The CDR3, as DNA: TGTGCCAGCAGCGTAGTTAGCGGGAGAGGTGGTGAGCAGTTCTTC. It specifies CASSVVSGRGGEQFF.

This clonotype was picked up a small number of times. V usage is TRBV9 and J usage is TRBJ1-1; 10 bases fit TRBD1. Germline CDR1 is SGDLS and CDR2 is YYNGEE. The CDR3 runs to 15 residues. V lost 0 bases and J lost 4; bases outside the gene matches: 3. The CDR3 sequence: CASSVEGQGSTEAFF. The CDR3 DNA is TGTGCCAGCAGCGTAGAGGGACAGGGGAGCACTGAAGCTTTCTTT.

This clonotype was picked up many times. The V gene is TRBV20-1, the J gene TRBJ2-7, with 8 positions matching TRBD1. Germline CDR1 DFQATT, CDR2 SNEGSKA (reference sequence). The CDR3 extends over 14 amino acids. The ends lost 1 base at V and 3 bases at J; junction bases unmatched: 5. CDR3 sequence reads: CSARVRDRFYEQYF. For the CDR3, the DNA is TGCAGTGCTAGAGTCCGGGACAGGTTCTACGAGCAGTACTTC.

The chain recombines TRBV20-1 with TRBJ2-7; perhaps TRBD2 as D (5 bases). V dropped 1 base and J dropped 0 bases, with 10 bases sitting between them. The germline gives CDR1 DFQATT, CDR2 SNEGSKA (reference sequence). CDR3 size: 14 residues. The CDR3 DNA reads TGCAGTGCTAGAGCCCCAGGAGGCTCCTACGAGCAGTACTTC. This translates into CSARAPGGSYEQYF.

This clonotype showed up many times. The V and J genes are TRBV24-1 and TRBJ2-1; D uncertain. Looked up from germline, CDR1 is KGHDR and CDR2 is SFDVKD. The CDR3 contains 15 residues. The V gene lost 0 bases and the J gene lost 6 bases, with 11 bases spanning the gap. The chain's CDR3 is CATSDLGSPANEQFF. DNA for the CDR3: TGTGCCACCAGTGATTTGGGCAGTCCGGCCAATGAGCAGTTCTTC.

V and J are TRBV12-3 or TRBV12-4 and TRBJ2-5; the match to TRBD2 covers 8 bases. V lost 8 bases, J lost 5 bases, and 10 bases stayed unmatched. The CDR3 spans 14 residues. Written as DNA, the CDR3 is TGTGCCAGCGAGGGCGGGGGCGGGGGGGAGACCCAGTACTTC. Translation: CASEGGGGGETQYF.

The rearrangement uses TRBV4-3 and TRBJ2-2; TRBD2 might be the D (6 bases). Trimming stripped 0 bases from V and 7 bases from J, with 9 bases between. The CDR3 covers 14 residues. In germline, CDR1 is LGHNA, CDR2 YSLEER. The DNA of the CDR3 is TGCGCCAGCAGCCAAGAGGAGGGGTACGGGGAGCTGTTTTTT. Protein product: CASSQEEGYGELFF.

V gene TRBV28 combines with J gene TRBJ2-5; D unclear. Germline CDR1 is MDHEN and CDR2 is SYDVKM. Trimming shortened V by 2 bases and J by 5 bases, and 12 bases separated the two germline ends. The CDR3 covers 14 residues. This chain's CDR3 is CASSLLGHRETQYF. CDR3 nucleotides: TGTGCCAGCAGTTTACTTGGTCACCGGGAGACCCAGTACTTC.